The present entry profiles one T cell receptor (beta chain) with its context. Assay: immunoSEQ multiplex PCR; the TCRdb copy retains only in-frame clones and omits some. This sample has 1.5 million to 2.5 million clones, with about 95% found just once. This specimen comes from a study of shared clonotypes between healthy human individuals. V lost 1 base, J lost 4 bases, and 7 bases lay in between. Germline V gene sequence: CDR1 PRHDT, CDR2 FYEKMQ (reference sequence). The CDR3 length is 13 residues. Positively selected for CCR7, the CD45RO-negative cells used as naive CD8 cells excluded terminally differentiated effector memory CD45RA+ cells.

Material: naive CD8+ T cells sorted from blood. The rearrangement uses TRBV13 and TRBJ1-2, with D possibly matching TRBD1 (5 bases). The sequence came from a man aged 18 to 29 in good health. In DNA, the CDR3 is TGTGCCAGCAGCTTAGAACAGGCCTATGGCTACACCTTC. Amino acid sequence: CASSLEQAYGYTF.